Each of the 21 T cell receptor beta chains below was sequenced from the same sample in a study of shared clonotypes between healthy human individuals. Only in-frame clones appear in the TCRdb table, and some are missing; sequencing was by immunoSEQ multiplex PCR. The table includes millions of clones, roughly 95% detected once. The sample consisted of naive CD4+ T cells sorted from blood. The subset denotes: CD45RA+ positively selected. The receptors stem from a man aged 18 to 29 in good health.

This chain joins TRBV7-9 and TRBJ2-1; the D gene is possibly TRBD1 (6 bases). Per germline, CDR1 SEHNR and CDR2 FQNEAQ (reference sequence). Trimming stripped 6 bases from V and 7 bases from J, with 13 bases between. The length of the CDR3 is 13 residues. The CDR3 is CASSPGVANEQFF. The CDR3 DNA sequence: TGTGCCAGCAGTCCAGGGGTCGCTAATGAGCAGTTCTTC.

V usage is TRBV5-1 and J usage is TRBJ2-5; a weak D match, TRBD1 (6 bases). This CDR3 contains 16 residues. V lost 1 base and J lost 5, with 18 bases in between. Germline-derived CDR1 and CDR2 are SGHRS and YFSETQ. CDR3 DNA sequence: TGCGCCAGCAGCTTGATCGGGACGGCCCAGGGGGAGACCCAGTACTTC. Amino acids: CASSLIGTAQGETQYF.

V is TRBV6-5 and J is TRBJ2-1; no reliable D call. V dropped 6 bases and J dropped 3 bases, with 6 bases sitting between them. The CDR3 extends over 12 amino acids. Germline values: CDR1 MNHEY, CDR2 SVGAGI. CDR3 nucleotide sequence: TGTGCCAGCAGGGGCTACTACAATGAGCAGTTCTTC. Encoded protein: CASRGYYNEQFF.

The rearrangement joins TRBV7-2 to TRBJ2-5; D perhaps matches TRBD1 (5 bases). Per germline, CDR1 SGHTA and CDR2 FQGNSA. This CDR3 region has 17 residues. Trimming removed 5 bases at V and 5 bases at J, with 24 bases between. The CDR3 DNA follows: TGTGCCAGCAGCCGGCATCGACTGCAAAGGGGTTGGGAGACCCAGTACTTC. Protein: CASSRHRLQRGWETQYF.

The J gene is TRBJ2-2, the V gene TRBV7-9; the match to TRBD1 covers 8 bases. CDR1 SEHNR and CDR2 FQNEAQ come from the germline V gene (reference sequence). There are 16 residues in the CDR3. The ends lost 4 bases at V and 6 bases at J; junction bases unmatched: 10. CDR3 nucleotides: TGTGCCAGCAGCTGGACAGGGAAGGGGAGTCCCGGGGAGCTGTTTTTT. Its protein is CASSWTGKGSPGELFF.

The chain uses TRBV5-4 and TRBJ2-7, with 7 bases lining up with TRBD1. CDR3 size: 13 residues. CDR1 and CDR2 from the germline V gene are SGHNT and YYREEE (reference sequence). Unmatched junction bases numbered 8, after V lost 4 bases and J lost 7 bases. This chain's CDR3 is CASSTDRAREQYF. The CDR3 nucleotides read TGTGCCAGCAGCACTGACAGGGCTAGGGAGCAGTACTTC.

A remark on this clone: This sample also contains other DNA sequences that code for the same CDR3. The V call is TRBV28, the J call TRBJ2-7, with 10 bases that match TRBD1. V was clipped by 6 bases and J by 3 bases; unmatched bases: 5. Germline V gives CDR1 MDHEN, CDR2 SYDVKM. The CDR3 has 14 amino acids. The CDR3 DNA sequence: TGTGCCAGCAGCTACCGGGACAGGGGCTACGAGCAGTACTTC. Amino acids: CASSYRDRGYEQYF. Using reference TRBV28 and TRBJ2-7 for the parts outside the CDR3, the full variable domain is DVKVTQSSRYLVKRTGEKVFLECVQDMDHENMFWYRQDPGLGLRLIYFSYDVKMKEKGDIPEGYSVSREKKERFSLILESASTNQTSMYLCASSYRDRGYEQYFGPGTRLTVT.

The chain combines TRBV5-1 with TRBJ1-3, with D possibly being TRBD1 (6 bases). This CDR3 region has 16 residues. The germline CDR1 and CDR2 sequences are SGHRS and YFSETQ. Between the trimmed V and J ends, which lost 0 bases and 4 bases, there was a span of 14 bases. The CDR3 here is CASSLDGGPGGNTIYF. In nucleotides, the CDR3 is TGCGCCAGCAGCTTGGACGGGGGCCCCGGAGGAAACACCATATATTTT.

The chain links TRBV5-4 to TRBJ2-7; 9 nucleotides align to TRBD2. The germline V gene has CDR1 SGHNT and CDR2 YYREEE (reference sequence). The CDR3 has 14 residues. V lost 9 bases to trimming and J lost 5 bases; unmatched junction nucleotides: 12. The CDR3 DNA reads TGTGCCACCCAGAATGGCGGGAGGGCCCACGAGCAGTACTTC. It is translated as CATQNGGRAHEQYF. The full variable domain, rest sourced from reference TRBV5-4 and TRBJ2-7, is ETGVTQSPTHLIKTRGQQVTLRCSSQSGHNTVSWYQQALGQGPQFIFQYYREEENGRGNFPPRFSGLQFPNYSSELNVNALELDDSALYLCATQNGGRAHEQYFGPGTRLTVT.

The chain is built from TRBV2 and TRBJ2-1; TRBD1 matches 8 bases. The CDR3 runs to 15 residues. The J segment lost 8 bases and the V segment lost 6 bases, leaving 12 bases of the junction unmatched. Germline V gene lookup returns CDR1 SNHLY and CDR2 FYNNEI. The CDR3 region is CASSEQGGGWDEQFF. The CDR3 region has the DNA TGTGCCAGCAGCGAACAGGGGGGCGGTTGGGATGAGCAGTTCTTC.

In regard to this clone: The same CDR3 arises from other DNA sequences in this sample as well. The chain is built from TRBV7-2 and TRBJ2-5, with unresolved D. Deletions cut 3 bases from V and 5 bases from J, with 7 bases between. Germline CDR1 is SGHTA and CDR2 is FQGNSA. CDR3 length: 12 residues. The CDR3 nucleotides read TGTGCCAGCAGCTTGCGTGGGGAGACCCAGTACTTC. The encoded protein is CASSLRGETQYF.

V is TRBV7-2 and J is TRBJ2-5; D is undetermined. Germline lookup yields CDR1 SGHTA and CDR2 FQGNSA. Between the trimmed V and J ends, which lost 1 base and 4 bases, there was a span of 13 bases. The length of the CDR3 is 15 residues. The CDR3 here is CASSLVGIEGETQYF. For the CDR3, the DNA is TGTGCCAGCAGCTTAGTGGGAATAGAAGGAGAGACCCAGTACTTC.

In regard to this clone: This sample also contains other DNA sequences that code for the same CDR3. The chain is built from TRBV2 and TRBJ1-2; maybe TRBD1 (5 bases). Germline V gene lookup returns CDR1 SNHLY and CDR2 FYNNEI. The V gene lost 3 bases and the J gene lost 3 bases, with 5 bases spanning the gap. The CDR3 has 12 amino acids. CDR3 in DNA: TGTGCCAGCAGTGACAGGGACTATGGCTACACCTTC. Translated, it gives CASSDRDYGYTF.

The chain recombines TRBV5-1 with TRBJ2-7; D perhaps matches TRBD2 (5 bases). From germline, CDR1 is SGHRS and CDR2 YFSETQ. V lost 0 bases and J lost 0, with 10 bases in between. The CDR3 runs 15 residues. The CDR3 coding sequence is TGCGCCAGCAGCTTGGCCGGGAAGAGCTCCTACGAGCAGTACTTC. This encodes CASSLAGKSSYEQYF. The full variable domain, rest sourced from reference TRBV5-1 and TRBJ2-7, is KAGVTQTPRYLIKTRGQQVTLSCSPISGHRSVSWYQQTPGQGLQFLFEYFSETQRNKGNFPGRFSGRQFSNSRSEMNVSTLELGDSALYLCASSLAGKSSYEQYFGPGTRLTVT.

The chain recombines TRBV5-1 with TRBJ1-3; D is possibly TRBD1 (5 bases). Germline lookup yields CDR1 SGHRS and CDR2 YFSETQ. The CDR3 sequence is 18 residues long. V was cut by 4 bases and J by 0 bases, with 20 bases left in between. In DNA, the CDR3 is TGCGCCAGCAGCAATGAACCTACAGGCTATTCCTCTGGAAACACCATATATTTT. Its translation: CASSNEPTGYSSGNTIYF.

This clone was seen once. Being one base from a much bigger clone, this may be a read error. CDR3 DNA: TGTGCCGGCAGTGTGTCATCGGGAGGTCACGGGGAGCTGTTTTTT. Protein: CAGSVSSGGHGELFF. The gene calls are TRBV6-4 and TRBJ2-2, with 7 bases matching TRBD2. There are 15 residues in the CDR3. Germline lookup yields CDR1 MRHNA and CDR2 SNTAGT.

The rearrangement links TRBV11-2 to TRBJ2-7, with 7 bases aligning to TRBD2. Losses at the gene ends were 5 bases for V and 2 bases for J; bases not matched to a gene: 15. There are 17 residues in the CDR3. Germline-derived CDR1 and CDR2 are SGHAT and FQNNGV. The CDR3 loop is CASSPRRKTSEPYEQYF. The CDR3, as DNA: TGTGCCAGCAGCCCTCGAAGGAAAACTAGCGAACCCTACGAGCAGTACTTC.

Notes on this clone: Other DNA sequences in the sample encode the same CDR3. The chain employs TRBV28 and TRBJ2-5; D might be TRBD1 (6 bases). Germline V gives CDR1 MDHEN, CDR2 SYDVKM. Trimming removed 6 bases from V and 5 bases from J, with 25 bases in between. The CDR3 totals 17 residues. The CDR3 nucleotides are TGTGCCAGCAGAGCCAGGGGCCGATCCAGCTTGGGGGAGACCCAGTACTTC. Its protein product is CASRARGRSSLGETQYF.

The CDR3 DNA reads TGTGCCAGCATTACGGACAAGAGCTCCTACAATGAGCAGTTCTTC. Protein product: CASITDKSSYNEQFF. V and J are TRBV2 and TRBJ2-1; a weak D match, TRBD1 (5 bases). Looked up from germline, CDR1 is SNHLY and CDR2 is FYNNEI. Trimming removed 7 bases from V and 0 bases from J, with 13 bases in between. The CDR3 length is 15 residues.

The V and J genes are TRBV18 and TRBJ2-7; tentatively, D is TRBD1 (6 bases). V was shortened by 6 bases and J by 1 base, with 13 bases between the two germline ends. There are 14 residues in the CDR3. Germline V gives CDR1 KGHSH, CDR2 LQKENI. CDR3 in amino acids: CASSQGQSSYEQYF. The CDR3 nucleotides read TGTGCCAGCTCCCAAGGACAGTCGTCCTACGAGCAGTACTTC.

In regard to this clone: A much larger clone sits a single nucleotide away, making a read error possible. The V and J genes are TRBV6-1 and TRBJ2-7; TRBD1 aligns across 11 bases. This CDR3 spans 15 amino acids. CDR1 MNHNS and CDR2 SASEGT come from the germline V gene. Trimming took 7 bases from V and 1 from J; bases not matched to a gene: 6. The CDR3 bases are TGTGCCAGCACCCTCGGGACAGGGGGTTCCTACGAGCAGTACTTC. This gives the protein CASTLGTGGSYEQYF.